In its sample, the clone carrying this T cell receptor beta chain was seen a few times. Its antigen is as yet unknown. In making diagnoses, clinical symptoms, serum thyroxine and TRAb, thyroid ultrasound and orbital computed tomography were all used. CDR3 length equals 15 residues. CDR1 SEHNR and CDR2 FQNEAQ come from the germline V gene (reference sequence). With 5 bases clipped from V and 3 bases from J, the junction kept 3 bases outside the gene matches. This entry comes from a study of T cells in Graves' hyperthyroidism and ophthalmopathy. Overall study context: Peripheral blood was obtained at initial diagnosis, preceding any treatment.

TCR beta CDR3 regions were amplified from RNA transcripts. First-round RT-PCR with HTBI primers amplified the TCR CDR3 region. Via MiXCR, TCRdb re-called the multiplex PCR reads, giving one row per CDR3 protein. The profile covers under 350,000 distinct CDR3 sequences, with over 15% appearing a single time and around 47% taken by the ten largest. Regarding the study as a whole: Onset of ophthalmopathy came a median 6.5 months after the model predicted it. Through a model of 13 V-J features, ophthalmopathy was separated from stable hyperthyroidism.

This TCR derives from a woman in her 50s with Graves' hyperthyroidism. Specimen: blood. V and J are TRBV7-9 and TRBJ1-5; TRBD1 agrees at 11 bases. CDR3 sequence (DNA): TGTGCCAGCAGCGCGGGACAGGGGGTCAATCAGCCCCAGCATTTT. Translated, it gives CASSAGQGVNQPQHF. The variable domain in full, with the rest retrieved from reference TRBV7-9 and TRBJ1-5, is DTGVSQNPRHKITKRGQNVTFRCDPISEHNRLYWYRQTLGQGPEFLTYFQNEAQLEKSRLLSDRFSAERPKGSFSTLEIQRTEQGDSAMYLCASSAGQGVNQPQHFGDGTRLSIL.